This TCR beta chain was captured in a study of T cells in narcolepsy. As for the study in general: Patients with NT1 or NT2 and healthy control donors were enrolled.

In regard to this clone: Its target is not known.

The study, taken as a whole, reports: Blood of same and different patients, but not healthy controls, reportedly held recurring autoreactive clonotypes. Autoreactive HCRT-specific and TRIB2-specific clonotypes were marked in same-patient CSF-versus-blood CD4+ comparisons. Autoreactive clone sequences were missing from some blood memory CD4+ repertoires.

The repertoire was sequenced with immunoSEQ multiplex PCR; TCRdb's copy has only in-frame clones and lacks some. Of about 32,000 clones in the sample, about nine tenths were seen once. Trimming stripped 2 bases from V and 6 bases from J, with 14 bases between. Germline CDR1 SGHDT, CDR2 YYEEEE. The CDR3 loop spans 15 amino acids. This chain joins TRBV5-6 and TRBJ1-4, with a possible D match to TRBD1 (5 bases). What was sequenced was CD45RA- memory CD4+ T cells from PBMCs. The origin of this receptor is a human donor with narcolepsy. The CDR3 region is CASSFRLSTDEKLFF. CDR3 coding DNA: TGTGCCAGCAGCTTTCGGTTGTCGACAGATGAAAAACTGTTTTTT.